The text below deals with one T cell receptor (beta chain). The antigen is unknown. Sequenced by immunoSEQ multiplex PCR; TCRdb stores in-frame clones only, minus some. The sample has 140,000 to 150,000 clones; just under 95% are singletons. The V end was cut by 0 bases, the J end by 2 bases, with 7 bases between. The length of the CDR3 is 14 residues. Germline V gives CDR1 MNHNS, CDR2 SASEGT. These data originate in a study of T cell responses to AZD1222 COVID-19 vaccine. Points from the study as a whole: Repertoire sampling happened only post peak T cell response. Spike-specific TCR repertoires showed rising breadth and depth after two AZD1222 doses.

The chain has TRBV6-1 and TRBJ1-2; a weak D match, TRBD1 (5 bases). The sequencing here drew on peripheral blood, taken on day 0 of AZD1222 vaccination. The receptor was derived from an adult in good health. The CDR3 DNA reads as TGTGCCAGCAGTGAAGCCAGGGCCAACTATGGCTACACCTTC. Translation gives CASSEARANYGYTF.